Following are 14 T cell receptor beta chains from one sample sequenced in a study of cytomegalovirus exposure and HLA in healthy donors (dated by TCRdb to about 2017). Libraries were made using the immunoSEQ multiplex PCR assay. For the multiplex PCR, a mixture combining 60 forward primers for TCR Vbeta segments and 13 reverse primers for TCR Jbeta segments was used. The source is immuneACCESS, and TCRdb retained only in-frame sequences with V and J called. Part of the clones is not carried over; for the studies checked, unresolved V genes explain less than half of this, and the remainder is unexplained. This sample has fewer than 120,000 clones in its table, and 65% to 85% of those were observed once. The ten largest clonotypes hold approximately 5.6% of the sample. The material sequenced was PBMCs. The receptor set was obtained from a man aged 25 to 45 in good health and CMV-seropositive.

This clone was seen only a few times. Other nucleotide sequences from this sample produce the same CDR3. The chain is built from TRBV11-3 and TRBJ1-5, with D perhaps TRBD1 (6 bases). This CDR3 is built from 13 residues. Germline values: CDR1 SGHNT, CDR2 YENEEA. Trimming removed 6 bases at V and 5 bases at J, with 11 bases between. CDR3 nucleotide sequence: TGTGCCAGCAGTCAACAGGGCGATCAGCCCCAGCATTTT. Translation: CASSQQGDQPQHF.

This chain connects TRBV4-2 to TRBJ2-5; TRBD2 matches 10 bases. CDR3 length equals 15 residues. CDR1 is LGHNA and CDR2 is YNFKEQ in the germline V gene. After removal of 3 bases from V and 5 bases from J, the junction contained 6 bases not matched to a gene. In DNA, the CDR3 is TGTGCCAGCAGCCACTGGGAGCGGGGGGGCGAGACCCAGTACTTC. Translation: CASSHWERGGETQYF.

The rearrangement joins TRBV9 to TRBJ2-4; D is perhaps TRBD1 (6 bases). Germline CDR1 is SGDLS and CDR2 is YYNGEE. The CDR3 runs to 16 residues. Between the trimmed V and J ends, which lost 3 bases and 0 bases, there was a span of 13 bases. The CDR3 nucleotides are TGTGCCAGCAGCGGGCCCGGACAGCTAGCCAAAAACATTCAGTACTTC. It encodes CASSGPGQLAKNIQYF.

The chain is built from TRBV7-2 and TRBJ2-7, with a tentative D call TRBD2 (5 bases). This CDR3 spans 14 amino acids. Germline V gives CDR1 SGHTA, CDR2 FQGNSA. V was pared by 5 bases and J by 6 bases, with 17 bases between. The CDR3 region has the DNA TGTGCCAGCAGCGAAGGACTGATAACAAGCGAGCAGTACTTC. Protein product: CASSEGLITSEQYF. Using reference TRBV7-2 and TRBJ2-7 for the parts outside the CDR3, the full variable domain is GAGVSQSPSNKVTEKGKDVELRCDPISGHTALYWYRQSLGQGLEFLIYFQGNSAPDKSGLPSDRFSAERTGGSVSTLTIQRTQQEDSAVYLCASSEGLITSEQYFGPGTRLTVT.

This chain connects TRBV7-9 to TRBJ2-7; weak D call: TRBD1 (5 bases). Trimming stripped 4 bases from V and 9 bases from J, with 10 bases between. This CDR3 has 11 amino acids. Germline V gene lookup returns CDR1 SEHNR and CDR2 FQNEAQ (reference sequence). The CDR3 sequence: CASSSGQWQYF. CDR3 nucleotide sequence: TGTGCCAGCAGCTCAGGACAATGGCAGTACTTC.

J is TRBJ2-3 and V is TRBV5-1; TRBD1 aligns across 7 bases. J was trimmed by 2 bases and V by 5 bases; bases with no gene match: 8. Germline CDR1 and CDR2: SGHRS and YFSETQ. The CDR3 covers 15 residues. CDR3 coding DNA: TGCGCCAGCAGAACACCGGGACAGCCCACAGATACGCAGTATTTT. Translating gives CASRTPGQPTDTQYF.

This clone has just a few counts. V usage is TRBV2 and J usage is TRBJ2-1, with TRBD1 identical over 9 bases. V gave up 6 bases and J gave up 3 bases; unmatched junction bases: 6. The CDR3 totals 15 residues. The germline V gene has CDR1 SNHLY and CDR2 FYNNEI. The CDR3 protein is CASSAQGAVYNEQFF. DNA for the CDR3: TGTGCCAGCAGCGCACAGGGGGCGGTCTACAATGAGCAGTTCTTC.

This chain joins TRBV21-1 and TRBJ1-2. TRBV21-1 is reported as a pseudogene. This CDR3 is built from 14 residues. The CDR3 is CASSIRGPNYGYTF. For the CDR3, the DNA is TGTGCCAGCAGCATAAGAGGTCCAAACTATGGCTACACCTTC.

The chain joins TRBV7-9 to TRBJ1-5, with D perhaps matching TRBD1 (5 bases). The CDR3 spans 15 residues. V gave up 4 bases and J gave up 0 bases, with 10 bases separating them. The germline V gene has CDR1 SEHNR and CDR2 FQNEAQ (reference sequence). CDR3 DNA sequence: TGTGCCAGCAGCTCCGGGGGAATTAGCAATCAGCCCCAGCATTTT. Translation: CASSSGGISNQPQHF.

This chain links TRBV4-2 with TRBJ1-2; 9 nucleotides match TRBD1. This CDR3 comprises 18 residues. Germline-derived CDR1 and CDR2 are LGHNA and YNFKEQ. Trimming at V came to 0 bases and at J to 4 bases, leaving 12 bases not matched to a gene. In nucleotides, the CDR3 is TGTGCCAGCAGCCAAGATAGAGGACAGGGGCATAGGAGCTATGGCTACACCTTC. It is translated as CASSQDRGQGHRSYGYTF.

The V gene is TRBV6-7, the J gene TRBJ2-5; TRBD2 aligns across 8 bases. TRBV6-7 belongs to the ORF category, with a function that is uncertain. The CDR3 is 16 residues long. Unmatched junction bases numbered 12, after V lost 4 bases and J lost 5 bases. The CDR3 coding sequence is TGTGCCAGCAGTTTCACGGGGGGGGACTCGGGGGAGACCCAGTACTTC. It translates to CASSFTGGDSGETQYF.

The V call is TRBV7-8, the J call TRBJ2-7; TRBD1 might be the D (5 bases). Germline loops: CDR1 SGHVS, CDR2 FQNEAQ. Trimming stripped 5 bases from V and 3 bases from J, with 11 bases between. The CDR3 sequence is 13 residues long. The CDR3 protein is CASSPRQGYEQYF. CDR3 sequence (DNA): TGTGCCAGCAGCCCCAGGCAGGGCTACGAGCAGTACTTC.

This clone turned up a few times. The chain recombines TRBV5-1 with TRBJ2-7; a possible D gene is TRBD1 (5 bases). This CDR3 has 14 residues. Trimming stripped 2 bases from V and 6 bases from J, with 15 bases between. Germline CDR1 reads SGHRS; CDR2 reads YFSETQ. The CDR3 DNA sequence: TGCGCCAGCAGCTTTACACTCAGGGCATTCGAGCAGTACTTC. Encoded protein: CASSFTLRAFEQYF.

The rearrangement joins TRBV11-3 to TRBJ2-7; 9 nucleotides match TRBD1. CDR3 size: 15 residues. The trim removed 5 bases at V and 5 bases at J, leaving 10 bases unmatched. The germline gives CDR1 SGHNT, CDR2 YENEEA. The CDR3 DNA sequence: TGTGCCAGCAGCCCCGACTGGGACAGGGACGACGAGCAGTACTTC. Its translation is CASSPDWDRDDEQYF. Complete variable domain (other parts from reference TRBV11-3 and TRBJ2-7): EAGVVQSPRYKIIEKKQPVAFWCNPISGHNTLYWYLQNLGQGPELLIRYENEEAVDDSQLPKDRFSAERLKGVDSTLKIQPAELGDSAVYLCASSPDWDRDDEQYFGPGTRLTVT.